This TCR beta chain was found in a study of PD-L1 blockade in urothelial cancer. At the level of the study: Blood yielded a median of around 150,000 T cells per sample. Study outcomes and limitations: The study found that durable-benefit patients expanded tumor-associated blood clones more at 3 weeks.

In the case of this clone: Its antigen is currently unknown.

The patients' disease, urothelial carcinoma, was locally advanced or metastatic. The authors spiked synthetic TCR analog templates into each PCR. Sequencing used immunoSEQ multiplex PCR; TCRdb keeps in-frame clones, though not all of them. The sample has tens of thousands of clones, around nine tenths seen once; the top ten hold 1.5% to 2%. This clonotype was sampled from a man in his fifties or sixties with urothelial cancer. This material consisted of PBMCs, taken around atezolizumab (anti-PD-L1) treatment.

CDR3 amino acids: CASTPTSGRPVGPYEQYF. CDR3 DNA: TGCGCCAGCACCCCGACTAGCGGGAGGCCCGTGGGTCCCTACGAGCAGTACTTC. This chain uses TRBV10-1 with TRBJ2-7, with TRBD2 identical over 13 bases. The junction had 14 bases not matched to a gene; V was cut back by 7 bases and J by 2 bases. Germline values: CDR1 WNHNN, CDR2 SYGVQD (reference sequence). This CDR3 comprises 18 residues.